This T cell receptor (beta chain) was profiled in a study of blood T cell repertoires in COVID-19 (dated by TCRdb to 2020 to 2021). About the investigation overall: Samples from collaborators originated in the United States, Italy and Spain and spanned both the acute and convalescent phases of COVID-19. The prospective study material was composed of cDNA or gDNA derived from T cells, B-cell-depleted T cells, or PBMCs. Subjects who had been exposed to COVID-19, were actively infected with it, or had recovered from it provided the deeply sampled blood TCRbeta repertoires that made up the dataset. The repertoires were released in a freely available public database meant as a resource for research on the immune response to SARS-CoV-2. Samples came from the ongoing ImmuneRACE study (first 160 participants) plus 1,254 subjects from 6 global collaborators. Sample metadata almost always included a de-identified subject ID, COVID-19 status, age in years and sex. Where HLA class I and class II types were available, the types were taken from metadata supplied by the sample provider, not from assay-based typing.

Looking up the germline V gene yields CDR1 KGHSY and CDR2 FQNENV. A distance of 10 bases separates the germline ends of V and J, which lose 4 bases and 7 bases respectively. Counted from cysteine to phenylalanine, this CDR3 has 12 amino acids. Left in the record is the CDR3 DNA by itself, 36 bases read in frame from the first base. Whole blood was collected in K2EDTA tubes by collaborating institutions according to the institutions' own protocols. Collaborator samples were shipped for TCRbeta analysis as frozen whole blood, isolated PBMCs, or DNA extracted from either sample type. Paper-wide results and their limitations: How much clinical and demographic metadata was included differed by source and by participant, and the metadata was provided uncurated.

TCRbeta CDR3 regions were amplified from genomic DNA by means of the immunoSEQ Assay, a bias-controlled multiplex PCR. From the authors' description of their analysis: The number of nucleated cells in each sample was estimated from the amplification of reference gene primers within the assay. To quantify the absolute abundance of each unique TCRbeta CDR3 rearrangement, sequence reads were collapsed and filtered. For each sample, productive Simpson clonality was calculated by taking the square root of Simpson's diversity index across productive rearrangements. This immuneACCESS table, as held by TCRdb, lists in-frame sequences with V and J called but not all clones. Of the missing ones, under half trace to an unresolved V gene in checked studies; the others have no known cause. That table supplies the V and J calls and clone size; D and trimming were determined from the DNA. The sample profile shows roughly 230,000 clones; more than 70% of them were found once. 8.6% of the sample rests with the top ten.

This clone was counted once. The antigen this receptor binds is unknown. Per-nucleotide qualities are absent, and no much larger clonotype sits a single base away. The receptor was isolated from a man aged 35 to 55 with active or convalescent COVID-19. Material for sequencing was peripheral blood. The chain is encoded by TRBV16 joined to TRBJ1-1; there is no confident call for the D gene. The DNA sequence is as follows: TGTGCCAGCAGCCCCTCCGGGGTTGAAGCTTTCTTT. Its protein product is CASSPSGVEAFF.